The 25 T cell receptor beta chains below come from one sample, sequenced in a study of T cell responses to AZD1222 COVID-19 vaccine. Here immunoSEQ multiplex PCR was the method, and the copy in TCRdb shows in-frame clones only, minus some. Among over 90,000 clones listed, over 80% were seen once. The material was peripheral blood, obtained on day 0 of AZD1222 vaccination. Receptor source: an adult in good health.

The chain employs TRBV9 and TRBJ1-3; D remains ambiguous. Germline V CDR1 and CDR2: SGDLS, YYNGEE. V was pared by 1 base and J by 0 bases, with 11 bases between. The CDR3 covers 16 residues. The chain's CDR3 is CASSVNSPFSGNTIYF. In DNA form, the CDR3 reads TGTGCCAGCAGCGTAAACAGTCCCTTCTCTGGAAACACCATATATTTT.

In this sample, this clone turned up once. This sequence joins TRBV5-1 and TRBJ2-3, with D perhaps matching TRBD2 (7 bases). Per the germline V gene, CDR1 is SGHRS and CDR2 is YFSETQ. The CDR3 consists of 16 residues. Trimming removed 0 bases from V and 3 bases from J, with 14 bases in between. The CDR3 protein is CASSLGAGAETDTQYF. CDR3 in DNA: TGCGCCAGCAGCTTGGGTGCGGGGGCCGAGACAGATACGCAGTATTTT.

V is TRBV6-1 and J is TRBJ2-4, with D perhaps TRBD1 (5 bases). V was cut by 1 base and J by 4 bases, with 8 bases left in between. The V gene's germline CDR1 is MNHNS and CDR2 SASEGT. The CDR3 runs to 14 residues. The CDR3 DNA follows: TGTGCCAGCAGTGAAGGTAACAGGAAAAACATTCAGTACTTC. Translated, it gives CASSEGNRKNIQYF.

The chain carries TRBV6-5 and TRBJ1-1; TRBD1 aligns across 9 bases. V shed 7 bases, J shed 4 bases, and the junction held 7 bases outside the gene matches. This CDR3 has 14 amino acids. CDR1 and CDR2 (germline): MNHEY, SVGAGI. The CDR3 protein is CASTPQGATTEAFF. The CDR3 DNA reads as TGTGCCAGCACCCCACAGGGGGCGACCACTGAAGCTTTCTTT.

The chain combines TRBV5-4 with TRBJ1-2, with 11 positions matching TRBD1. Germline trimming cut 3 bases from V and 8 bases from J; bases unmatched to any gene: 6. The CDR3 sequence is 14 residues long. CDR1 SGHNT and CDR2 YYREEE come from the germline V gene (reference sequence). CDR3 sequence reads: CASSSSGTGGGYTF. CDR3 bases: TGTGCCAGCAGCTCCTCGGGGACAGGGGGAGGCTACACCTTC. Filled out from reference TRBV5-4 and TRBJ1-2, the complete variable domain reads ETGVTQSPTHLIKTRGQQVTLRCSSQSGHNTVSWYQQALGQGPQFIFQYYREEENGRGNFPPRFSGLQFPNYSSELNVNALELDDSALYLCASSSSGTGGGYTFGSGTRLTVV.

The chain uses TRBV10-1 and TRBJ2-7; D may be TRBD2 (5 bases). Trimming removed 1 base from V and 7 bases from J, with 11 bases in between. The CDR3 is 13 residues long. Per the germline V gene, CDR1 is WNHNN and CDR2 is SYGVQD (reference sequence). This CDR3 is CASSEWLAGEQYF. The CDR3 DNA reads as TGCGCCAGCAGTGAGTGGCTAGCAGGTGAGCAGTACTTC.

This clone was observed once. V usage is TRBV12-3 or TRBV12-4 and J usage is TRBJ1-1; D gene unclear. The CDR3 is 11 amino acids. Trimming shortened V by 5 bases and J by 3 bases, and 4 bases separated the two germline ends. In DNA form, the CDR3 reads TGTGCCAGCAGTCCTTACACTGAAGCTTTCTTT. Translating gives CASSPYTEAFF.

The J gene is TRBJ1-2, the V gene TRBV7-9; D remains unclear. The V end lost 5 bases, the J end lost 4 bases, and 11 bases lay between the germline ends. This CDR3 is 13 amino acids long. CDR1 is SEHNR, CDR2 FQNEAQ, per germline (reference sequence). The CDR3 reads CASSETGGYGYTF. The CDR3 DNA reads as TGTGCCAGCAGCGAGACGGGAGGCTATGGCTACACCTTC.

This chain connects TRBV3-1 (or the pseudogene TRBV3-2) to TRBJ2-2, with D tentatively TRBD1 or TRBD2 (5 bases each). V was pared by 0 bases and J by 7 bases, with 15 bases between. Germline assignment: CDR1 LGHDT and CDR2 YNNKEL (reference sequence). The CDR3 extends over 16 amino acids. This CDR3 reads CASSQDSRGVNGELFF. CDR3 bases: TGTGCCAGCAGCCAAGATAGCCGAGGGGTGAACGGGGAGCTGTTTTTT.

The chain joins TRBV7-9 to TRBJ1-1, with D maybe TRBD1 (5 bases). V shed 1 base and J shed 8 bases, with 17 bases lying between them. CDR1 is SEHNR, CDR2 FQNEAQ, per germline (reference sequence). The length of the CDR3 is 15 residues. The CDR3 sequence is CASSLGEGSWNEAFF. CDR3 DNA: TGTGCCAGCAGCTTAGGGGAGGGGAGTTGGAACGAAGCTTTCTTT.

The chain carries TRBV29-1 and TRBJ1-4, with D perhaps TRBD1 (5 bases). From germline, CDR1 is SQVTM and CDR2 ANQGSEA. This CDR3 comprises 12 residues. Trimming stripped 4 bases from V and 8 bases from J, with 11 bases between. The chain's CDR3 is CSVVGEGEKLFF. In nucleotides, the CDR3 is TGCAGCGTTGTGGGAGAGGGGGAAAAACTGTTTTTT.

This sequence joins TRBV28 and TRBJ1-4; no clear D gene. Trimming removed 5 bases at V and 3 bases at J, with 13 bases between. Germline V gene lookup returns CDR1 MDHEN and CDR2 SYDVKM. The CDR3 extends over 15 amino acids. The CDR3 loop is CASSDTRIANEKLFF. The CDR3 nucleotides are TGTGCCAGCAGTGATACGAGGATTGCTAATGAAAAACTGTTTTTT. Full variable domain (outside the CDR3, taken from reference TRBV28 and TRBJ1-4): DVKVTQSSRYLVKRTGEKVFLECVQDMDHENMFWYRQDPGLGLRLIYFSYDVKMKEKGDIPEGYSVSREKKERFSLILESASTNQTSMYLCASSDTRIANEKLFFGSGTQLSVL.

The rearrangement joins TRBV18 to TRBJ2-7; a possible D gene is TRBD2 (6 bases). The CDR3 loop spans 14 amino acids. V was shortened by 2 bases and J by 1 base, with 9 bases between the two germline ends. Germline V CDR1 and CDR2: KGHSH, LQKENI. CDR3 coding DNA: TGTGCCAGCTCACCAGGGACTCAGTCCTACGAGCAGTACTTC. Translation: CASSPGTQSYEQYF.

V and J are TRBV28 and TRBJ2-7; 8 nucleotides align to TRBD1. This CDR3 has 17 residues. Germline V gene sequence: CDR1 MDHEN, CDR2 SYDVKM. After removal of 4 bases from V and 2 bases from J, the junction contained 13 bases not matched to a gene. CDR3 protein: CASSSRTTGTGTYEQYF. Written as DNA, the CDR3 is TGTGCCAGCAGTTCCCGAACGACCGGGACAGGAACCTACGAGCAGTACTTC.

This chain joins TRBV5-1 and TRBJ1-1; D possibly corresponds to TRBD1 (5 bases). The germline V and J ends were trimmed by 4 bases and 3 bases, with 13 bases remaining between them. Germline-derived CDR1 and CDR2 are SGHRS and YFSETQ. CDR3 length: 14 residues. The CDR3 bases are TGCGCCAGCAGCCCCCATGGGGGGGACACTGAAGCTTTCTTT. It encodes CASSPHGGDTEAFF.

The chain links TRBV3-1 (or the pseudogene TRBV3-2) to TRBJ2-7, with D perhaps TRBD2 (6 bases). Germline CDR1 is LGHDT and CDR2 is YNNKEL (reference sequence). The CDR3 runs to 14 residues. The V end was cut by 4 bases, the J end by 5 bases, with 15 bases between. CDR3: CASSRAGSRHEQYF. Written as DNA, the CDR3 is TGTGCCAGCAGCCGAGCCGGGAGCAGGCACGAGCAGTACTTC.

The chain employs TRBV30 and TRBJ2-2; D might be TRBD2 (6 bases). The CDR3 is made up of 18 amino acids. Per germline, CDR1 GTSNPN and CDR2 SVGIG (reference sequence). Trimming cost V 3 bases and J 7 bases, with 27 bases left between them. This chain's CDR3 is CAWRDHRRGTVWFGELFF. The DNA of the CDR3 is TGTGCCTGGAGAGATCACCGCCGGGGGACGGTTTGGTTCGGGGAGCTGTTTTTT.

A few counts support this clone. The chain couples TRBV7-2 to TRBJ2-1; TRBD2 matches 13 bases. The CDR3 totals 16 residues. V shed 5 bases, J shed 9 bases, and the junction held 10 bases outside the gene matches. Germline lookup yields CDR1 SGHTA and CDR2 FQGNSA. CDR3 protein: CASSAWTSGSGPEQFF. The DNA for the CDR3 is TGTGCCAGCAGCGCCTGGACTAGCGGGAGCGGCCCTGAGCAGTTCTTC.

This clone is a singleton in its sample. The rearrangement joins TRBV3-1 (or the pseudogene TRBV3-2) to TRBJ2-2; 13 nucleotides line up with TRBD2. V gave up 4 bases and J gave up 7 bases; unmatched junction bases: 0. The germline V gene has CDR1 LGHDT and CDR2 YNNKEL (reference sequence). CDR3 length: 14 amino acids. The DNA for the CDR3 is TGTGCCAGCAGCCGGACTAGCGGGAGCGGGGAGCTGTTTTTT. It codes for CASSRTSGSGELFF.

This clone was found once. The V gene is TRBV28, the J gene TRBJ2-7; D not certain. V was cut by 7 bases and J by 3 bases, with 10 bases left in between. The CDR3 covers 12 residues. CDR1 is MDHEN and CDR2 is SYDVKM in the germline V gene. In DNA, the CDR3 is TGTGCCAGCAAGAAAGGCCGCTACGAGCAGTACTTC. Translating gives CASKKGRYEQYF.

This clone has only one observation. The rearrangement links TRBV5-1 to TRBJ2-5, with D uncertain. The length of the CDR3 is 12 residues. Looked up from germline, CDR1 is SGHRS and CDR2 is YFSETQ. Trimming took off 5 bases at V and 7 bases at J, with 12 bases between the two ends. The CDR3 is CASSRLNGTQYF. In nucleotides, the CDR3 is TGCGCCAGCAGTCGACTTAATGGGACCCAGTACTTC.

The genes are TRBV27 and TRBJ2-3; 16 bases agree with TRBD2. V gave up 1 base and J gave up 1 base; unmatched junction bases: 5. Germline-derived CDR1 and CDR2 are MNHEY and SMNVEV (reference sequence). The CDR3 loop spans 19 amino acids. In DNA, the CDR3 is TGTGCCAGCAGTTTATGGGCCGGGACTAGCGGGGGGGGCACAGATACGCAGTATTTT. It translates to CASSLWAGTSGGGTDTQYF.

The chain uses TRBV6-5 and TRBJ2-1, with 9 bases that match TRBD2. CDR3 size: 15 residues. CDR1 is MNHEY and CDR2 is SVGAGI in the germline V gene. Trimming took 3 bases from V and 9 from J; bases not matched to a gene: 9. DNA for the CDR3: TGTGCCAGCAGTTATGGGACTAGCCAGAACATTGAGCAGTTCTTC. Translation: CASSYGTSQNIEQFF.

The chain links TRBV18 to TRBJ1-2; D is unresolved. The CDR3 spans 12 residues. Trimming took 1 base from V and 2 from J, leaving 2 bases between them. Per germline, CDR1 KGHSH and CDR2 LQKENI. The CDR3 bases are TGTGCCAGCTCACCACAAAACTATGGCTACACCTTC. It specifies CASSPQNYGYTF.

The chain couples TRBV6-5 to TRBJ1-1; tentative D call: TRBD1 (5 bases). The CDR3 loop spans 13 amino acids. CDR1 MNHEY and CDR2 SVGAGI come from the germline V gene. V was trimmed by 6 bases and J by 5 bases, leaving 13 bases between them. As DNA, the CDR3 is TGTGCCAGCAGCACGACAGAAGGAACTGAAGCTTTCTTT. Protein product: CASSTTEGTEAFF.